This T cell receptor beta chain derives from a study of T cells in Graves' hyperthyroidism and ophthalmopathy. Findings of the study overall: Most thyroid clonotypes expanded above 0.001 were also detected in blood.

In the case of this clonotype: Its specificity is not known. The junction departs from germline at one end; a sequencing error may be responsible.

Germline-derived CDR1 and CDR2 are KGHSH and LQKENI. The CDR3 extends over 15 amino acids. Amplified TCR beta CDR3 regions derived from RNA transcripts. Researchers ran a first-round RT-PCR on the TCR CDR3 using the HTBI primer set. One entry per CDR3 protein, called by TCRdb with MiXCR from the multiplex PCR reads. This table has some 370,000 distinct CDR3 sequences, about 14% appearing once. The source of the PBMCs was over 8.5 ml of fresh peripheral blood. This sequence joins TRBV18 and TRBJ2-2, with 8 bases lining up with TRBD1. The receptor was derived from a man aged 45-60 years with Graves' ophthalmopathy. Sequenced: blood. The CDR3 region has the DNA TGTGTCAGCTCACCGGACAGGGTATCCACCGGGGAGCTGTTTTTT. Amino acid sequence: CVSSPDRVSTGELFF.